The present entry profiles one T cell receptor (beta chain) with its context. The record originates from a study of cytomegalovirus exposure and HLA in healthy donors. The PCR contained 60 Vbeta and 13 Jbeta primers. The data were produced by immunoSEQ multiplex PCR, yet TCRdb's version contains in-frame clones alone and is incomplete. The data show approximately 64,000 clones, more than 60% seen once. The receptor comes from a male donor in good health and CMV-seropositive. The sequencing sample was made of PBMCs.

For the CDR3, the DNA is TGTGCCAGCAGTTTATCCCCGCCGGTGGGGGGGGGTAACTATGGCTACACCTTC. Its translation is CASSLSPPVGGGNYGYTF. The chain has TRBV28 and TRBJ1-2; maybe TRBD1 (5 bases). V was pared by 1 base and J by 1 base, with 19 bases between. CDR1 MDHEN and CDR2 SYDVKM come from the germline V gene. The CDR3 is made up of 18 amino acids.